This T cell receptor (beta chain) was captured by sequencing in a study of T cell responses to AZD1222 COVID-19 vaccine. CDR1 and CDR2 from the germline V gene are MNHEY and SMNVEV (reference sequence). Deletions cut 8 bases from V and 5 bases from J, with 13 bases between. The CDR3 is 13 amino acids. Study-level results: Sampling captured repertoires only after the peak T cell response. Recipients of AZD1222 seropositive at baseline numbered only 6 or 7. Regions 160-218 and 743-854 held dominance among vaccine-associated CD4 TCRs, which spanned spike. Nearly half of unique spike-specific TCRs reportedly avoided B.1.351 and B.1.1.7 mutated regions.

This clone was seen a single time. Its matching antigen is unknown. This table comes from immunoSEQ multiplex PCR, and its TCRdb copy is limited to in-frame clones, with some not included. Of 75,000 to 100,000 clones in the sample, roughly nine tenths were seen once. V usage is TRBV27 and J usage is TRBJ1-5, with D perhaps matching TRBD1 (5 bases). This receptor was identified in an adult in good health. The input for sequencing was peripheral blood, taken on day 0 of AZD1222 vaccination. The CDR3 DNA reads TGTGCCAGCGGGGGTCCTGGTCATCAGCCCCAGCATTTT. Translating it yields CASGGPGHQPQHF.